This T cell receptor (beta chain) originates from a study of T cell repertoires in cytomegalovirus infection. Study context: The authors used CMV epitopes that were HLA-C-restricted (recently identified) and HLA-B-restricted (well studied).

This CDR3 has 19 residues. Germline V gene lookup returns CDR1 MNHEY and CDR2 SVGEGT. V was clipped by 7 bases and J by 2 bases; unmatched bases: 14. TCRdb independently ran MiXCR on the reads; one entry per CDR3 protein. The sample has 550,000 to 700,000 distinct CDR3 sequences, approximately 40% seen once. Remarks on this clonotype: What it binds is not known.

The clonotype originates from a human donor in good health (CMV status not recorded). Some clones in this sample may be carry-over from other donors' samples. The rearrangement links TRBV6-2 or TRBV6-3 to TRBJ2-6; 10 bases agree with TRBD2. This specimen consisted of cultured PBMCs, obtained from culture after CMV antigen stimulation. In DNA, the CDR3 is TGTGCCAGCAATCCCCCTAGCGGGAGACGTCTAGCTGGGGCCAACGTCCTGACTTTC. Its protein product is CASNPPSGRRLAGANVLTF.